The 30 T cell receptor beta chains below all came from one sample that was sequenced in a study of cytomegalovirus exposure and HLA in healthy donors (dated by TCRdb to the late 2010s). Receptor amplification or capture employed the immunoSEQ multiplex PCR assay. For the multiplex PCR, a mixture combining 60 forward primers for TCR Vbeta segments and 13 reverse primers for TCR Jbeta segments was used. In TCRdb, the immuneACCESS table is reduced to in-frame sequences with V and J assigned. These tables do not hold every clone; where another copy was compared, an unresolved V gene accounts for under half, and the others remain unexplained. The table for this sample lists under 200,000 clones; 82% of them were counted only once. The top ten constitute roughly 1.5% of the sample. Sequenced: PBMCs. The receptors shown here come from a male donor in good health and CMV-seronegative.

This chain links TRBV11-2 with TRBJ2-7; TRBD1 is a possible D gene (6 bases). Germline loops: CDR1 SGHAT, CDR2 FQNNGV. V lost 8 bases and J 0 bases, leaving 20 bases between the germline ends. The length of the CDR3 is 16 residues. The CDR3 protein is CASHRVGTSPSYEQYF. For the CDR3, the DNA is TGTGCCAGCCACAGGGTAGGAACCAGTCCCTCCTACGAGCAGTACTTC. The variable domain in full, with the rest retrieved from reference TRBV11-2 and TRBJ2-7, is EAGVAQSPRYKIIEKRQSVAFWCNPISGHATLYWYQQILGQGPKLLIQFQNNGVVDDSQLPKDRFSAERLKGVDSTLKIQPAKLEDSAVYLCASHRVGTSPSYEQYFGPGTRLTVT.

The chain recombines TRBV7-9 with TRBJ1-6, with 7 bases that match TRBD1. Germline CDR1 and CDR2: SEHNR and FQNEAQ (reference sequence). With 5 bases clipped from V and 9 bases from J, the junction kept 10 bases outside the gene matches. The CDR3 runs to 15 residues. The CDR3 DNA reads TGTGCCAGCAGCCACGACAGGGCCAAGGGTTCACCCCTCCACTTT. This translates into CASSHDRAKGSPLHF.

The sample holds one count of this clone. The rearrangement links TRBV27 to TRBJ2-1; 7 nucleotides align to TRBD1. The CDR3 consists of 16 residues. CDR1 is MNHEY and CDR2 is SMNVEV in the germline V gene (reference sequence). The trim removed 3 bases at V and 4 bases at J, leaving 9 bases unmatched. CDR3 loop: CASSFYPGTAYNEQFF. CDR3 DNA: TGTGCCAGCAGTTTCTATCCCGGGACAGCATACAATGAGCAGTTCTTC.

The rearrangement joins TRBV6-5 to TRBJ2-1; 7 nucleotides line up with TRBD2. V dropped 2 bases and J dropped 0; count of bases not matched to a gene: 4. Germline CDR1 is MNHEY and CDR2 is SVGAGI. The CDR3 is 16 amino acids. The DNA of the CDR3 is TGTGCCAGCAGTTACGAGGGCGGGAGCTCCTACAATGAGCAGTTCTTC. Protein: CASSYEGGSSYNEQFF.

The chain employs TRBV18 and TRBJ2-5, with a tentative D call TRBD2 (6 bases). The CDR3 runs 13 residues. The V gene's germline CDR1 is KGHSH and CDR2 LQKENI. V lost 6 bases to trimming and J lost 4 bases, with 12 bases between them. The chain's CDR3 is CASSPTGAETQYF. CDR3 DNA: TGTGCCAGCTCCCCAACGGGAGCAGAGACCCAGTACTTC.

The chain couples TRBV2 to TRBJ2-5; D is ambiguous. Germline values: CDR1 SNHLY, CDR2 FYNNEI. There are 13 residues in the CDR3. V lost 6 bases, J lost 5 bases, and 13 bases lay in between. The CDR3 sequence: CASRVVLRETQYF. CDR3 nucleotides: TGTGCCAGCAGAGTGGTTTTACGGGAGACCCAGTACTTC.

The rearrangement links TRBV5-1 to TRBJ1-6; 7 bases match TRBD1. The V gene's germline CDR1 is SGHRS and CDR2 YFSETQ. The CDR3 is made up of 14 amino acids. J was trimmed by 7 bases and V by 4 bases; bases with no gene match: 5. The CDR3 DNA is TGCGCCAGCAGCGCGGAGACAGGGAATTCACCCCTCCACTTT. Translation gives CASSAETGNSPLHF.

This chain uses TRBV19 with TRBJ2-5, with D unclear. CDR1 and CDR2 (germline): LNHDA, SQIVND (reference sequence). The length of the CDR3 is 15 residues. Trimming left V 0 bases short and J 4 bases short, with 12 bases between. The CDR3 bases are TGTGCCAGTAGTATAGAAGCATCCTCGGGAGAGACCCAGTACTTC. Amino acid sequence: CASSIEASSGETQYF.

The chain uses TRBV2 and TRBJ2-4; 7 bases match TRBD1. The CDR3 consists of 14 residues. Unmatched junction bases numbered 10, after V lost 5 bases and J lost 9 bases. Germline lookup yields CDR1 SNHLY and CDR2 FYNNEI. The CDR3 DNA reads as TGTGCCAGCAGTCCCCGGACAGGTTCGGGCATTCAGTACTTC. It specifies CASSPRTGSGIQYF.

The V and J genes are TRBV19 and TRBJ1-3, with a weak D call TRBD1 (5 bases). This CDR3 region has 16 residues. V was shortened by 1 base and J by 8 bases, with 18 bases between the two germline ends. The germline V gene encodes CDR1 LNHDA and CDR2 SQIVND (reference sequence). This CDR3 reads CASSIGATRVLDTIYF. Written as DNA, the CDR3 is TGTGCCAGTAGTATAGGGGCAACCAGGGTTTTGGACACCATATATTTT.

The chain couples TRBV19 to TRBJ1-5; 9 bases map to TRBD1. Germline V lookup: CDR1 LNHDA, CDR2 SQIVND (reference sequence). After removal of 3 bases from V and 0 bases from J, the junction contained 15 bases not matched to a gene. The CDR3 is made up of 20 amino acids. CDR3 DNA sequence: TGTGCCAGTAGTATGGGTAAAACAGGGGGCGCTATATTTAGCAATCAGCCCCAGCATTTT. Translation gives CASSMGKTGGAIFSNQPQHF.

This chain links TRBV12-5 with TRBJ1-1; D might be TRBD1 (5 bases). V lost 0 bases and J lost 8, with 10 bases in between. The CDR3 is 13 residues long. Per the germline V gene, CDR1 is LGHNT and CDR2 is FRNRAP. For the CDR3, the DNA is TGTGCTAGTGGTTTGGTACCTCGGACAGAAGCTTTCTTT. Protein sequence: CASGLVPRTEAFF.

This chain uses TRBV10-3 with TRBJ1-2; 10 bases are shared with TRBD1. The CDR3 is 14 residues long. Germline CDR1 is ENHRY and CDR2 is SYGVKD. With V trimmed by 3 bases and J by 6 bases, 4 bases remained unmatched. The CDR3 here is CAISERQGAHGYTF. CDR3 nucleotide sequence: TGTGCCATCAGTGAAAGACAGGGGGCGCATGGCTACACCTTC.

This rearrangement joins TRBV14 to TRBJ2-5, with D maybe TRBD1 (5 bases). V was clipped by 1 base and J by 2 bases, with 11 bases between them. The CDR3 is 15 amino acids. Germline V gene sequence: CDR1 SGHDN, CDR2 FVKESK. The CDR3 DNA reads as TGTGCCAGCAGCCAAGGGGCAGGGCGTCAAGAGACCCAGTACTTC. Translated: CASSQGAGRQETQYF.

This clone has a single count. The chain is built from TRBV25-1 and TRBJ2-1, with D unclear. The CDR3 runs to 11 residues. V shed 2 bases and J shed 7 bases, with 3 bases lying between them. Germline V gene lookup returns CDR1 MGHDK and CDR2 SYGVNS. The CDR3 DNA follows: TGTGCCAGCAGTGAAACTAATGAGCAGTTCTTC. This encodes CASSETNEQFF.

The sample holds a few counts of this clone. The V gene is TRBV4-3, the J gene TRBJ1-3; TRBD1 might be the D (5 bases). Trimming shortened V by 0 bases and J by 2 bases, and 11 bases separated the two germline ends. This CDR3 region has 16 residues. Germline V CDR1 and CDR2: LGHNA, YSLEER. The CDR3 spells CASSQDPAGTGNTIYF. In DNA, the CDR3 is TGCGCCAGCAGCCAAGATCCCGCAGGGACTGGAAACACCATATATTTT.

This sequence joins TRBV30 and TRBJ2-1; 11 nucleotides line up with TRBD2. Losses at the gene ends were 7 bases for V and 2 bases for J; bases not matched to a gene: 10. This CDR3 region has 16 residues. Per germline, CDR1 GTSNPN and CDR2 SVGIG (reference sequence). Here the CDR3 DNA reads TGTGCCTCTCTCCCGGTTAGCGGGAGGGCCTACAATGAGCAGTTCTTC. Its translation: CASLPVSGRAYNEQFF.

The chain carries TRBV7-2 and TRBJ2-1; tentative D call: TRBD2 (5 bases). The V end was cut by 1 base, the J end by 3 bases, with 19 bases between. The CDR3 has 18 residues. Germline loops: CDR1 SGHTA, CDR2 FQGNSA. The CDR3 region has the DNA TGTGCCAGCAGCTTAGTTATGTCTGGGCTAGCTGACTACAATGAGCAGTTCTTC. It encodes CASSLVMSGLADYNEQFF.

The V and J genes are TRBV7-8 and TRBJ2-3; 13 nucleotides match TRBD2. The CDR3 covers 14 residues. The ends lost 4 bases at V and 14 bases at J; junction bases unmatched: 9. Per germline, CDR1 SGHVS and CDR2 FQNEAQ. CDR3: CASSSGTSGDDLYF. The CDR3 DNA sequence: TGTGCCAGCAGCTCAGGGACTAGCGGGGACGACTTGTATTTT.

The CDR3 sequence is CASSPGADTQYF. The CDR3 DNA reads as TGTGCCAGCAGCCCCGGAGCGGATACGCAGTATTTT. This sequence joins TRBV5-6 and TRBJ2-3, with D unresolved. The CDR3 is 12 amino acids. Trimming cost V 4 bases and J 6 bases, with 9 bases left between them. The germline CDR1 and CDR2 sequences are SGHDT and YYEEEE. The variable domain in full, with the rest retrieved from reference TRBV5-6 and TRBJ2-3, is DAGVTQSPTHLIKTRGQQVTLRCSPKSGHDTVSWYQQALGQGPQFIFQYYEEEERQRGNFPDRFSGHQFPNYSSELNVNALLLGDSALYLCASSPGADTQYFGPGTRLTVL.

The chain joins TRBV5-1 to TRBJ2-1, with 9 nucleotides matching TRBD1. With V trimmed by 3 bases and J by 2 bases, 0 bases remained unmatched. The CDR3 runs to 14 residues. Per germline, CDR1 SGHRS and CDR2 YFSETQ. The CDR3 loop is CASSWDRAYNEQFF. In DNA form, the CDR3 reads TGCGCCAGCAGCTGGGACAGGGCCTACAATGAGCAGTTCTTC.

This clone was picked up one time. This rearrangement joins TRBV12-5 to TRBJ2-3; tentatively, D is TRBD2 (6 bases). V lost 0 bases, J lost 5 bases, and 15 bases lay in between. Germline CDR1 and CDR2: LGHNT and FRNRAP. The CDR3 is 16 residues long. CDR3 in amino acids: CASGLVQRLVGDTQYF. CDR3 nucleotide sequence: TGTGCTAGTGGTTTGGTACAGAGACTAGTGGGAGATACGCAGTATTTT. Combining the CDR3 with reference TRBV12-5 and TRBJ2-3 gives the whole variable domain DARVTQTPRHKVTEMGQEVTMRCQPILGHNTVFWYRQTMMQGLELLAYFRNRAPLDDSGMPKDRFSAEMPDATLATLKIQPSEPRDSAVYFCASGLVQRLVGDTQYFGPGTRLTVL.

This chain connects TRBV27 to TRBJ2-1; 12 bases map to TRBD2. V lost 4 bases to trimming and J lost 6 bases; unmatched junction nucleotides: 4. Germline V lookup: CDR1 MNHEY, CDR2 SMNVEV (reference sequence). The CDR3 runs to 15 residues. CDR3 sequence (DNA): TGTGCCAGCAGTTACACTAGCGGGAGGACCAATGAGCAGTTCTTC. This encodes CASSYTSGRTNEQFF.

This clone was seen more than once but under ten times. This chain connects TRBV28 to TRBJ2-5; D gene uncertain. This CDR3 has 13 residues. Germline V gene lookup returns CDR1 MDHEN and CDR2 SYDVKM. Trimming took 10 bases from V and 4 from J, leaving 16 bases between them. CDR3 in amino acids: CATSDGLGETQYF. The CDR3 nucleotides are TGTGCCACCTCGGATGGGCTCGGAGAGACCCAGTACTTC.

This clone was observed once. This rearrangement joins TRBV7-6 to TRBJ2-1; 14 nucleotides line up with TRBD2. V was clipped by 4 bases and J by 10 bases; unmatched bases: 6. The CDR3 is made up of 15 amino acids. Germline CDR1 reads SGHVS; CDR2 reads FNYEAQ. CDR3 residues: CASSSWTSGGREQFF. CDR3 DNA sequence: TGTGCCAGCAGCTCCTGGACTAGCGGGGGGCGAGAGCAGTTCTTC. Looking up the rest from reference TRBV7-6 and TRBJ2-1 gives the full variable domain: GAGVSQSPRYKVTKRGQDVALRCDPISGHVSLYWYRQALGQGPEFLTYFNYEAQQDKSGLPNDRFSAERPEGSISTLTIQRTEQRDSAMYRCASSSWTSGGREQFFGPGTRLTVL.

The rearrangement joins TRBV11-2 to TRBJ1-2; the D is unclear. The V gene's germline CDR1 is SGHAT and CDR2 FQNNGV. V was cut by 5 bases and J by 8 bases, with 12 bases left in between. CDR3 length: 12 amino acids. CDR3 in amino acids: CASSRRPEGYTF. The CDR3 region has the DNA TGTGCCAGCAGCCGCCGCCCTGAGGGCTACACCTTC.

This clone was recorded only once. V is TRBV18 and J is TRBJ2-7; TRBD1 might be the D (5 bases). CDR1 and CDR2 from the germline V gene are KGHSH and LQKENI. CDR3 size: 13 residues. Trimming removed 3 bases at V and 4 bases at J, with 10 bases between. For the CDR3, the DNA is TGTGCCAGCTCACCTGCCAGGGATTACGAGCAGTACTTC. Its translation: CASSPARDYEQYF. The whole variable domain, filled in from reference TRBV18 and TRBJ2-7, reads NAGVMQNPRHLVRRRGQEARLRCSPMKGHSHVYWYRQLPEEGLKFMVYLQKENIIDESGMPKERFSAEFPKEGPSILRIQQVVRGDSAAYFCASSPARDYEQYFGPGTRLTVT.

The rearrangement uses TRBV28 and TRBJ1-1; 7 bases line up with TRBD1. Germline trimming cut 7 bases from V and 5 bases from J; bases unmatched to any gene: 4. Germline lookup yields CDR1 MDHEN and CDR2 SYDVKM. This CDR3 comprises 12 residues. CDR3 protein: CASTDRETEAFF. DNA for the CDR3: TGTGCCAGCACAGACAGGGAAACTGAAGCTTTCTTT.

The chain employs TRBV14 and TRBJ2-2; D possibly corresponds to TRBD2 (5 bases). CDR1 and CDR2 (germline): SGHDN, FVKESK. The length of the CDR3 is 14 residues. Trimming pared 4 bases from V and 8 bases from J, leaving 14 bases between. The CDR3 sequence is CASSLHGRGGELFF. The CDR3 coding sequence is TGTGCCAGCAGCCTTCACGGCAGAGGGGGGGAGCTGTTTTTT.

This sequence joins TRBV6-5 and TRBJ1-5, with D unclear. Germline values: CDR1 MNHEY, CDR2 SVGAGI. This CDR3 comprises 14 residues. Trimming took off 2 bases at V and 4 bases at J, with 9 bases between the two ends. The CDR3 DNA sequence: TGTGCCAGCAGTTACCTCGGGAATAATCAGCCCCAGCATTTT. Its protein product is CASSYLGNNQPQHF.